This T cell receptor (beta chain) stems from a study of beta chain features in type 1 diabetes. Regarding the study as a whole: It was among patients, rather than healthy donors, that naive, central memory and Treg TCRB repertoires appeared more similar. Shorter TCRB CDR3s, moderately but significantly so, were found in Type 1 diabetes patients in all four CD4+ subsets. Sequencing from cDNA could over-represent high-TCR-expressing cells.

A single heparinised blood sample, averaging about 120 mL, was obtained per donor. This CDR3 spans 13 amino acids. The V and J ends lost 3 bases and 8 bases respectively, with 13 bases between them. Germline V gives CDR1 SNHLY, CDR2 FYNNEI. As every portion of the isolated RNA was reverse transcribed, the sequencing read expressed TCRB transcripts. Measured with immunoSEQ multiplex PCR; TCRdb has only the in-frame clones, and not every one. The sample lists 100,000 to 150,000 clones; around 9% were seen once. Comment on this clone: No antigen is known for it.

This TCR was recovered from a man aged 25-40 years with type 1 diabetes. The chain couples TRBV2 to TRBJ1-1; weak D call: TRBD1 (6 bases). What was sequenced was central memory CD4+ T cells from blood. The DNA of the CDR3 is TGTGCCAGCAGTGACGAGGGGGTCGCCGAAGCTTTCTTT. This encodes CASSDEGVAEAFF.